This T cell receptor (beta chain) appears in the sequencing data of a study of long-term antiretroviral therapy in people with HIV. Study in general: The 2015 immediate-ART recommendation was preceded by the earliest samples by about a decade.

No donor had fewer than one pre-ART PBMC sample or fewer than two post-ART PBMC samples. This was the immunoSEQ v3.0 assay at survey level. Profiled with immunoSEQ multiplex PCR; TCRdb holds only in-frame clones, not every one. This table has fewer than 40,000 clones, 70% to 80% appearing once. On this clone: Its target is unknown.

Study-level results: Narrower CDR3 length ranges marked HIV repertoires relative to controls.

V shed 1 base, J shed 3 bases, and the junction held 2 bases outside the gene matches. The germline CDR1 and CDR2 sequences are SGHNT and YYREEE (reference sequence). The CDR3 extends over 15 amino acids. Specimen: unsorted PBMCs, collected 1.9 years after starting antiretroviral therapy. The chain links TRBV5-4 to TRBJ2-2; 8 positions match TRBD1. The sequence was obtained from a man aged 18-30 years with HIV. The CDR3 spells CASSLLGQDTGELFF. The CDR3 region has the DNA TGTGCCAGCAGCTTGCTGGGACAGGACACCGGGGAGCTGTTTTTT. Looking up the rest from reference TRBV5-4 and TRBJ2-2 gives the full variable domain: ETGVTQSPTHLIKTRGQQVTLRCSSQSGHNTVSWYQQALGQGPQFIFQYYREEENGRGNFPPRFSGLQFPNYSSELNVNALELDDSALYLCASSLLGQDTGELFFGEGSRLTVL.